This paragraph reports one T cell receptor (beta chain). This sample stems from a study of blood T cell repertoires in COVID-19. Study in general: T cells, B-cell-depleted T cells, or PBMCs provided the cDNA or gDNA that served as material.

Germline loops: CDR1 SGHDN, CDR2 FVKESK. The CDR3 is 16 residues long. V lost 0 bases and J lost 5; bases outside the gene matches: 8. Per the study methods: Counts of nucleated cells, estimated from reference gene primer amplification, were obtained. Generated by immunoSEQ multiplex PCR, the TCRdb table keeps only in-frame clones and is missing some. V and J calls and clone size come straight from that table; D and trimming were deduced from the DNA. The sample lists 180,000 or so clones; roughly 80% were seen once. V usage is TRBV14 and J usage is TRBJ2-3; 7 nucleotides align to TRBD1. The sequencing input was peripheral blood. The TCR comes from a man aged 50 or older who had recovered from COVID-19. The CDR3 sequence is CASSQDLGGFGDTQYF. The CDR3 coding sequence is TGTGCCAGCAGCCAAGATCTAGGGGGCTTCGGAGATACGCAGTATTTT.